The present TCR beta chain was sequenced within a study of blood T cell repertoires in COVID-19. About the research overall: Collection of acute and convalescent COVID-19 samples took place in the United States, Italy and Spain. The analysed material was cDNA or gDNA that came from T cells, B-cell-depleted T cells, or PBMCs.

The J segment lost 5 bases and the V segment lost 0 bases, leaving 1 base of the junction unmatched. Germline V gene lookup returns CDR1 LGHNA and CDR2 YNFKEQ. This CDR3 region has 15 residues. The protocol was immunoSEQ multiplex PCR, while the TCRdb copy is restricted to in-frame clones and leaves out a portion. The repertoire holds some 250,000 clones, 75% to 90% seen once, with about 1.9% in the top ten. This rearrangement joins TRBV4-2 to TRBJ2-5, with TRBD2 identical over 12 bases. The sample taken for sequencing was PBMCs or T cells enriched from blood (not recorded which). This clonotype was obtained from a woman aged 50 to 65 who had recovered from COVID-19. In DNA, the CDR3 is TGTGCCAGCAGCCAAGATCTAGCGGGGGGGGAGACCCAGTACTTC. Its protein is CASSQDLAGGETQYF.